This entry describes one TCR beta chain. This entry comes from a study of T cell clones after liver transplantation. Profiling relied on immunoSEQ multiplex PCR, and the TCRdb table lists in-frame clones only, not all of them. The top ten clones hold less than 2.5% of a sample with some 40,000 clones, about 82% of them seen once. Trimming stripped 0 bases from V and 2 bases from J, with 12 bases between. Germline V lookup: CDR1 SGHRS, CDR2 YFSETQ. CDR3 length equals 15 residues. Specimen: CD4+ T cells from blood, collected 24 months after liver transplant. This chain uses TRBV5-1 with TRBJ2-7, with D tentatively TRBD1 (6 bases). The sequence was obtained from a human patient who received a liver transplant. A subset of T cells may come from the graft donor. In DNA form, the CDR3 reads TGCGCCAGCAGCTTGGGACAGGTGATCACCTACGAGCAGTACTTC. Protein product: CASSLGQVITYEQYF.